This T cell receptor (beta chain) was obtained from a study of shared clonotypes between healthy human individuals. Study-level results: Only blood samples were collected, and tissue repertoires likely differ.

This CDR3 is 14 amino acids long. The germline V gene has CDR1 SGHNT and CDR2 YENEEA. V dropped 9 bases and J dropped 0 bases, with 12 bases sitting between them. This clone has only one observation. Its antigen is still unknown. Assay: immunoSEQ multiplex PCR; the TCRdb copy retains only in-frame clones and omits some. The profile shows about 710,000 clones, 60% to 75% of them singletons. The sequenced sample consisted of memory CD4+ T cells sorted from blood. Noted subset: CD45RA-negative fraction. The receptor was derived from a woman between 25 and 40 years old in good health. V usage is TRBV11-3 and J usage is TRBJ2-1; no firm D call. CDR3 DNA sequence: TGTGCCAGTACTGACCACAGCTCCTACAATGAGCAGTTCTTC. Translated, it gives CASTDHSSYNEQFF.